This paragraph covers one TCR beta chain sequence. The PCR had 60 Vbeta and 13 Jbeta primers. Assay: immunoSEQ multiplex PCR; the TCRdb copy retains only in-frame clones and omits some. The sample holds around 200,000 clones; 80% are singletons and the top ten take 0.6% to 0.7%. The V end was cut by 2 bases, the J end by 2 bases, with 10 bases between. Germline assignment: CDR1 SGHTA and CDR2 FQGNSA. The CDR3 has 15 amino acids. These data come from a study of cytomegalovirus exposure and HLA in healthy donors. The chain recombines TRBV7-2 with TRBJ1-3, with D unresolved. The TCR sequence derives from a boy aged 5-17 years in good health and CMV-seronegative. The sample was PBMCs. The CDR3 sequence is CASSLSARTGNTIYF. The CDR3 bases are TGTGCCAGCAGCTTATCTGCCAGGACTGGAAACACCATATATTTT.